This T cell receptor (beta chain) was identified during a study of cytomegalovirus exposure and HLA in healthy donors. Primers for the PCR totalled 60 Vbeta and 13 Jbeta. Method: immunoSEQ multiplex PCR; TCRdb's copy keeps in-frame clones and lacks some. The top ten clones hold just under 3% of a sample with 110,000 to 150,000 clones, 78% of them seen once. The germline V gene encodes CDR1 KGHSH and CDR2 LQKENI. The CDR3 has 14 residues. Trimming cost V 3 bases and J 2 bases, with 11 bases left between them. The sample comprised PBMCs. This TCR was sampled from a female donor in good health and CMV-seronegative. This sequence joins TRBV18 and TRBJ2-7, with D maybe TRBD1 (6 bases). CDR3 amino acids: CASSPLDRPYEQYF. The CDR3 DNA is TGTGCCAGCTCACCCTTGGACAGACCCTACGAGCAGTACTTC.